This entry lists 30 T cell receptor beta chains sequenced from one sample in a study of T cell responses to AZD1222 COVID-19 vaccine. Profiled with immunoSEQ multiplex PCR; TCRdb holds only in-frame clones, not every one. The sample lists about 93,000 clones, around 92% occurring once. The source was peripheral blood, collected on day 0 of MenACWY control vaccination. The receptors were gathered from an adult in good health.

This clone was picked up one time. The V call is TRBV19, the J call TRBJ1-5; weak D call: TRBD1 (5 bases). The CDR3 totals 16 residues. The V end lost 6 bases, the J end lost 1 base, and 16 bases lay between the germline ends. CDR1 LNHDA and CDR2 SQIVND come from the germline V gene (reference sequence). The CDR3 DNA reads as TGTGCCAGTAGCGACCCCGGGACGGTGAGCAATCAGCCCCAGCATTTT. This gives the protein CASSDPGTVSNQPQHF.

J is TRBJ1-3 and V is TRBV6-4; D is perhaps TRBD1 (6 bases). V lost 4 bases and J 7 bases, leaving 11 bases between the germline ends. The germline V gene encodes CDR1 MRHNA and CDR2 SNTAGT. The length of the CDR3 is 13 residues. In DNA, the CDR3 is TGTGCCAGCAGTGGGGGACAAGCGAACACCATATATTTT. It translates to CASSGGQANTIYF.

The rearrangement uses TRBV5-6 and TRBJ1-2, with D tentatively TRBD1 (6 bases). The CDR3 is 16 residues long. The germline V gene has CDR1 SGHDT and CDR2 YYEEEE. V shed 4 bases and J shed 0 bases, with 16 bases lying between them. The CDR3 DNA follows: TGTGCCAGCAGCCTGCAAGGACAGAGAGCTAACTATGGCTACACCTTC. Translating gives CASSLQGQRANYGYTF.

V and J are TRBV5-6 and TRBJ2-5, with D possibly TRBD2 on 6 matching bases. Germline V lookup: CDR1 SGHDT, CDR2 YYEEEE. Trimming shortened V by 2 bases and J by 1 base, and 12 bases separated the two germline ends. This CDR3 is 15 amino acids long. The CDR3 reads CASSFGAGGQETQYF. The DNA of the CDR3 is TGTGCCAGCAGCTTCGGGGCCGGGGGCCAAGAGACCCAGTACTTC.

Concerning this clone: Germline and junction disagree at one end, which may indicate a read error. The chain links TRBV3-1 (or the pseudogene TRBV3-2) to TRBJ2-7; 8 positions agree with TRBD1. The V gene's germline CDR1 is LGHDT and CDR2 YNNKEL (reference sequence). This CDR3 has 12 amino acids. The CDR3 DNA follows: TGTGCCAGCAGCAATTCGGACAGGGCCTGTAACTTC. Its translation: CASSNSDRACNF.

This chain connects TRBV6-2 or TRBV6-3 to TRBJ2-5; 7 nucleotides line up with TRBD2. Trimming removed 2 bases from V and 2 bases from J; junction bases left unmatched: 11. This CDR3 comprises 17 residues. Germline V gene data show CDR1 as MNHEY and CDR2 as SVGEGT. CDR3 DNA sequence: TGTGCCAGCAGTTACCCCCCGATTGGAGCGGGGCAAGAGACCCAGTACTTC. Amino acids: CASSYPPIGAGQETQYF.

The chain joins TRBV2 to TRBJ1-1, with a tentative D call TRBD1 (5 bases). This CDR3 contains 13 residues. V dropped 8 bases and J dropped 4 bases, with 14 bases sitting between them. Germline lookup yields CDR1 SNHLY and CDR2 FYNNEI. The CDR3 protein is CASLIGALTEAFF. The DNA of the CDR3 is TGTGCCAGCTTAATAGGGGCTCTCACTGAAGCTTTCTTT.

This chain joins TRBV3-1 (or the pseudogene TRBV3-2) and TRBJ2-5; the D is unclear. The CDR3 has 13 amino acids. CDR1 is LGHDT and CDR2 is YNNKEL in the germline V gene (reference sequence). With 2 bases removed from V and 8 bases from J, the gap between germline ends came to 12 bases. CDR3 residues: CASSQKGSGTQYF. The CDR3 DNA sequence: TGTGCCAGCAGCCAAAAAGGGTCGGGCACCCAGTACTTC.

The gene calls are TRBV27 and TRBJ2-6; no clear D gene. This CDR3 region has 13 residues. Germline CDR1 MNHEY, CDR2 SMNVEV (reference sequence). V was pared by 7 bases and J by 0 bases, with 4 bases between. The CDR3 sequence is CASMASGANVLTF. DNA of the CDR3: TGTGCCAGCATGGCCTCTGGGGCCAACGTCCTGACTTTC.

This chain joins TRBV6-2 or TRBV6-3 and TRBJ1-5; 11 bases align to TRBD1. Trimming at V came to 3 bases and at J to 6 bases, leaving 10 bases not matched to a gene. CDR1 and CDR2 from the germline V gene are MNHEY and SVGEGT. CDR3 length equals 17 residues. The CDR3 sequence: CASSYTTGTGGSQPQHF. In nucleotides, the CDR3 is TGTGCCAGCAGTTATACTACCGGGACAGGGGGTTCTCAGCCCCAGCATTTT.

A few counts support this clone. The gene calls are TRBV7-9 and TRBJ2-7; D ambiguous. CDR1 is SEHNR, CDR2 FQNEAQ, per germline (reference sequence). Trimming removed 1 base at V and 3 bases at J, with 10 bases between. CDR3 size: 14 residues. The DNA of the CDR3 is TGTGCCAGCAGCTTAGATGCCAGAAACTACGAGCAGTACTTC. It codes for CASSLDARNYEQYF.

This chain connects TRBV24-1 to TRBJ2-2; 7 bases fit TRBD2. Unmatched junction bases numbered 18, after V lost 12 bases and J lost 3 bases. This CDR3 is 17 amino acids long. Germline lookup yields CDR1 KGHDR and CDR2 SFDVKD. For the CDR3, the DNA is TGTGCCCCCTGTATTGGCTTGGGGGGGGAATACACCGGGGAGCTGTTTTTT. It is translated as CAPCIGLGGEYTGELFF.

This sequence joins TRBV7-2 and TRBJ1-2; tentatively, D is TRBD1 (5 bases). This CDR3 has 14 amino acids. Per the germline V gene, CDR1 is SGHTA and CDR2 is FQGNSA. Trimming took 1 base from V and 5 from J, leaving 11 bases between them. CDR3 sequence reads: CASSLVGGEYGYTF. CDR3 DNA sequence: TGTGCCAGCAGCTTAGTTGGGGGTGAATATGGCTACACCTTC.

The chain recombines TRBV5-1 with TRBJ1-6; a possible D gene is TRBD1 (5 bases). Germline values: CDR1 SGHRS, CDR2 YFSETQ. This CDR3 is built from 14 residues. V was shortened by 4 bases and J by 8 bases, with 13 bases between the two germline ends. The CDR3 region is CASSQGLGDSPLHF. The CDR3, as DNA: TGCGCCAGCAGCCAGGGACTTGGGGATTCACCCCTCCACTTT.

This clone has just one count. The CDR3 sequence is CASSPHVGGHSSTEAFF. The CDR3, as DNA: TGTGCCAGCTCACCCCATGTGGGGGGGCATTCCAGCACTGAAGCTTTCTTT. The rearrangement uses TRBV18 and TRBJ1-1; D is perhaps TRBD1 (6 bases). This CDR3 region has 17 residues. CDR1 and CDR2 (germline): KGHSH, LQKENI. Trimming shortened V by 3 bases and J by 4 bases, and 21 bases separated the two germline ends. Variable domain in full (rest from reference TRBV18 and TRBJ1-1): NAGVMQNPRHLVRRRGQEARLRCSPMKGHSHVYWYRQLPEEGLKFMVYLQKENIIDESGMPKERFSAEFPKEGPSILRIQQVVRGDSAAYFCASSPHVGGHSSTEAFFGQGTRLTVV.

The gene calls are TRBV30 and TRBJ1-6; D unclear. The CDR3 length is 17 residues. Germline V gives CDR1 GTSNPN, CDR2 SVGIG (reference sequence). The V gene lost 2 bases and the J gene lost 7 bases, with 21 bases spanning the gap. CDR3 protein: CAWSRPGLAPWNSPLHF. The DNA for the CDR3 is TGTGCCTGGAGTAGGCCGGGGTTGGCCCCCTGGAATTCACCCCTCCACTTT. The variable domain in full, with the rest retrieved from reference TRBV30 and TRBJ1-6, is SQTIHQWPATLVQPVGSPLSLECTVEGTSNPNLYWYRQAAGRGLQLLFYSVGIGQISSEVPQNLSASRPQDRQFILSSKKLLLSDSGFYLCAWSRPGLAPWNSPLHFGNGTRLTVT.

This clone is a singleton in its sample. The CDR3 spells CASSWKTGRGNTDTQYF. The CDR3 DNA reads TGCGCCAGCAGCTGGAAGACCGGAAGGGGGAACACAGATACGCAGTATTTT. The chain employs TRBV5-1 and TRBJ2-3; D possibly corresponds to TRBD1 (6 bases). This CDR3 is built from 17 residues. The V end lost 3 bases, the J end lost 2 bases, and 19 bases lay between the germline ends. CDR1 SGHRS and CDR2 YFSETQ come from the germline V gene.

This chain connects TRBV29-1 to TRBJ2-7; 8 bases line up with TRBD1. The germline V gene has CDR1 SQVTM and CDR2 ANQGSEA. The V segment lost 5 bases and the J segment 4 bases; nucleotides outside the gene matches: 7. CDR3 length: 13 residues. The CDR3 DNA sequence: TGCAGCGTTTCGAGGACAGGGTTGTACGAGCAGTACTTC. Protein product: CSVSRTGLYEQYF.

The chain uses TRBV6-5 and TRBJ1-4; D call uncertain. Germline V lookup: CDR1 MNHEY, CDR2 SVGAGI. V dropped 6 bases and J dropped 0 bases, with 11 bases sitting between them. CDR3 length: 15 amino acids. The CDR3 DNA reads as TGTGCCAGCAGGGCGGGGTTTGCAACTAATGAAAAACTGTTTTTT. The encoded protein is CASRAGFATNEKLFF.

CDR3 sequence: CASSLMPSAADTQYF. As DNA, the CDR3 is TGTGCCAGCAGCTTGATGCCTAGCGCCGCAGATACGCAGTATTTT. The chain carries TRBV9 and TRBJ2-3; D might be TRBD2 (6 bases). V lost 4 bases and J 4 bases, leaving 16 bases between the germline ends. Germline V gene sequence: CDR1 SGDLS, CDR2 YYNGEE. The CDR3 runs 15 residues.

V usage is TRBV2 and J usage is TRBJ1-2, with a possible D match to TRBD1 (5 bases). V was clipped by 6 bases and J by 5 bases, with 16 bases between them. Germline V CDR1 and CDR2: SNHLY, FYNNEI. The CDR3 loop spans 14 amino acids. CDR3 in amino acids: CASSPVRAGYGYTF. The CDR3 nucleotides are TGTGCCAGCAGCCCCGTCAGGGCGGGATATGGCTACACCTTC.

Only one count was recorded for this clone. The rearrangement uses TRBV30 and TRBJ2-3; TRBD1 is a possible D gene (5 bases). The CDR3 is 15 amino acids. V was shortened by 0 bases and J by 0 bases, with 10 bases between the two germline ends. Germline assignment: CDR1 GTSNPN and CDR2 SVGIG (reference sequence). CDR3 bases: TGTGCCTGGAGTGTAGACAGTGCTAGCACAGATACGCAGTATTTT. Amino acids: CAWSVDSASTDTQYF. The whole variable domain, filled in from reference TRBV30 and TRBJ2-3, reads SQTIHQWPATLVQPVGSPLSLECTVEGTSNPNLYWYRQAAGRGLQLLFYSVGIGQISSEVPQNLSASRPQDRQFILSSKKLLLSDSGFYLCAWSVDSASTDTQYFGPGTRLTVL.

The chain joins TRBV28 to TRBJ2-1; D uncertain. The germline V gene encodes CDR1 MDHEN and CDR2 SYDVKM. This CDR3 spans 14 amino acids. The V gene lost 5 bases and the J gene lost 8 bases, with 16 bases spanning the gap. Here the CDR3 DNA reads TGTGCCAGCAGTCCGGGCCTAGTCGTCTATGAGCAGTTCTTC. Translated, it gives CASSPGLVVYEQFF.

The chain has TRBV7-3 and TRBJ1-2, with D tentatively TRBD1 (5 bases). Trimming left V 3 bases short and J 8 bases short, with 10 bases between. The germline V gene encodes CDR1 SGHTA and CDR2 FQGTGA. The CDR3 loop spans 12 amino acids. The CDR3 is CASSFRVPGYTF. The CDR3 region has the DNA TGTGCCAGCAGCTTCAGGGTTCCGGGCTACACCTTC.

The chain combines TRBV19 with TRBJ1-1, with unresolved D. V was cut by 0 bases and J by 1 base, with 12 bases left in between. The CDR3 has 16 amino acids. CDR1 and CDR2 from the germline V gene are LNHDA and SQIVND (reference sequence). The CDR3 protein is CASSIERFGGNTEAFF. CDR3 DNA sequence: TGTGCCAGTAGTATAGAGAGATTCGGCGGGAACACTGAAGCTTTCTTT.

The V call is TRBV19, the J call TRBJ1-2, with TRBD1 identical over 11 bases. The CDR3 loop spans 14 amino acids. Germline V gene sequence: CDR1 LNHDA, CDR2 SQIVND (reference sequence). With 6 bases clipped from V and 8 bases from J, the junction kept 8 bases outside the gene matches. The CDR3 DNA reads TGTGCCAGTAGCCCGGACAGGGGGCCCGGAGGCTACACCTTC. This encodes CASSPDRGPGGYTF.

V and J are TRBV6-2 or TRBV6-3 and TRBJ2-1; D may be TRBD2 (5 bases). Trimming took 2 bases from V and 5 from J, leaving 16 bases between them. The CDR3 spans 16 residues. Per the germline V gene, CDR1 is MNHEY and CDR2 is SVGEGT. This CDR3 is CASSYGLAQNNNEQFF. The DNA of the CDR3 is TGTGCCAGCAGTTACGGGCTAGCCCAGAACAACAATGAGCAGTTCTTC.

This chain uses TRBV5-1 with TRBJ2-7; 7 bases are shared with TRBD1. This CDR3 spans 15 amino acids. V was clipped by 0 bases and J by 2 bases; unmatched bases: 5. Germline assignment: CDR1 SGHRS and CDR2 YFSETQ. This CDR3 reads CASSLDRGHTYEQYF. The DNA of the CDR3 is TGCGCCAGCAGCTTGGATAGGGGGCACACCTACGAGCAGTACTTC.

The rearrangement joins TRBV6-5 to TRBJ1-3; the D gene is possibly TRBD1 (6 bases). The V and J ends lost 6 bases and 1 base respectively, with 10 bases between them. The CDR3 runs 14 residues. Germline V gene lookup returns CDR1 MNHEY and CDR2 SVGAGI. The DNA for the CDR3 is TGTGCCAGCAGCAGAGGGGGGTCTGGAAACACCATATATTTT. Encoded protein: CASSRGGSGNTIYF.

This chain joins TRBV4-3 and TRBJ2-7; D might be TRBD1 or TRBD2, each matching 6 bases. Germline lookup yields CDR1 LGHNA and CDR2 YSLEER. This CDR3 region has 14 residues. V lost 4 bases, J lost 6 bases, and 16 bases lay in between. The CDR3 DNA is TGCGCCAGCAGCCCCCTCGGCAGGGGAGGCGAGCAGTACTTC. This codes for CASSPLGRGGEQYF.